These T cell receptor beta chains were read from a single sample in a study of T-cell memory formation after mild COVID-19. TCRdb called the 5' RACE reads again in MiXCR, with one record for every CDR3 protein. The top ten clones hold roughly 7.8% of a sample with roughly 610,000 distinct CDR3 sequences, approximately 15% of them seen once. Source material: PBMCs or a T cell subset sorted from them (not recorded which). These receptors came from an adult woman who had mild COVID-19 (a few samples of this study predate the infection). Cell type and time point are not known. The CDR3 runs from the conserved cysteine through the conserved F or W. D genes are given only for firm matches. Clone size, where shown, is once, few, many, or a class for clones that have expanded.

CASRTTEGIFLGYTF TGTGCCAGCAGGACGACAGAGGGGATCTTTCTAGGCTACACCTTC TRBJ1-2 . TRBV6-1 .
CASSLLGGVPTYEQYF TGTGCCAGCAGCCTCCTCGGCGGGGTCCCCACCTACGAGCAGTACTTC TRBJ2-7 . TRBV27 .
CASSPTSGMAEQFF TGTGCCAGCAGCCCGACTAGCGGGATGGCTGAGCAGTTCTTC TRBJ2-1 TRBD2 TRBV4-2 many
CSASPGTSGYNEQFF TGCAGTGCTAGCCCCGGGACTAGCGGTTACAATGAGCAGTTCTTC TRBJ2-1 TRBD2 TRBV20-1 many
CASSPDSRSGNTIYF TGCGCCAGCAGCCCGGACAGTCGGTCGGGAAACACCATATATTTT TRBJ1-3 . TRBV5-1 .
CASSQPGSNQPQHF TGTGCCAGCAGCCAGCCCGGTAGCAATCAGCCCCAGCATTTT TRBJ1-5 . TRBV7-9 .
CSGSGAPNTEAFF TGCAGCGGTTCGGGGGCTCCGAACACTGAAGCTTTCTTT TRBJ1-1 . TRBV29-1 .
CASSFSRGRNYGYTF TGTGCCAGCAGTTTTAGCAGGGGGCGAAACTATGGCTACACCTTC TRBJ1-2 TRBD1 TRBV27 .
CASSVGGPLQETQYF TGTGCCAGCAGCGTAGGGGGTCCCCTGCAAGAGACCCAGTACTTC TRBJ2-5 . TRBV9 few
CASSASSGSTYNEQFF TGTGCCAGCAGCGCTTCCAGCGGCTCCACCTACAATGAGCAGTTCTTC TRBJ2-1 . TRBV9 .
CASSSQGGVTEAFF TGTGCCAGCAGTTCACAGGGTGGAGTCACTGAAGCTTTCTTT TRBJ1-1 . TRBV6-5 .
CASTLVAGTLGYF TGTGCCAGCACCCTTGTAGCGGGGACTCTTGGCTACTTC TRBJ2-7 TRBD2 TRBV6-1 few
CASSLGADEQYF TGTGCCAGCAGCTTAGGGGCAGACGAGCAGTACTTC TRBJ2-7 . TRBV7-8 .
CASSPSVGGYTF TGTGCCAGCAGTCCAAGCGTTGGTGGCTACACCTTC TRBJ1-2 . TRBV11-2 .
CASSPGWGQPQHF TGCGCCAGCAGCCCAGGCTGGGGTCAGCCCCAGCATTTT TRBJ1-5 . TRBV4-1 .
CASSLRQGGGTGELFF TGTGCCAGCAGTTTAAGACAGGGGGGAGGCACCGGGGAGCTGTTTTTT TRBJ2-2 TRBD1 TRBV27 .
CASSYPYTNTGELFF TGTGCCAGCAGCTACCCGTACACGAACACCGGGGAGCTGTTTTTT TRBJ2-2 . TRBV7-9 few
CASSNGENTEAFF TGTGCCAGTAGTAATGGGGAAAACACTGAAGCTTTCTTT TRBJ1-1 . TRBV19 .
CASSPRLGQGYEQYF TGTGCCAGCAGCCCAAGACTCGGACAGGGCTACGAGCAGTACTTC TRBJ2-7 TRBD1 TRBV3-1 .
CASSPEGGRNTEAFF TGTGCCAGCAGCCCGGAAGGGGGAAGGAACACTGAAGCTTTCTTT TRBJ1-1 . TRBV7-3 .
CAWSVWSSRENTEAFF TGTGCCTGGAGCGTGTGGTCCTCCAGGGAGAACACTGAAGCTTTCTTT TRBJ1-1 . TRBV30 once
CASSYGTSGYEQYF TGTGCCAGCAGTTACGGGACTAGCGGCTACGAGCAGTACTTC TRBJ2-7 TRBD2 TRBV6-5 many
CSARGDSLQETQYF TGCAGTGCTAGAGGGGACAGTCTCCAAGAGACCCAGTACTTC TRBJ2-5 TRBD1 TRBV20-1 few
CASSLLHGGQETQYF TGTGCCAGCAGCTTATTACACGGGGGGCAAGAGACCCAGTACTTC TRBJ2-5 TRBD2 TRBV11-2 .
CASSQWGGTPYEQYF TGTGCCAGCAGCCAATGGGGGGGTACGCCCTACGAGCAGTACTTC TRBJ2-7 TRBD2 TRBV27 many
CSARVLRGLSEQYF TGCAGTGCTAGAGTATTGCGGGGGCTTAGCGAGCAGTACTTC TRBJ2-7 . TRBV20-1 .
CASSHEDRVWTEAFF TGCGCCAGCAGCCATGAAGACAGGGTTTGGACTGAAGCTTTCTTT TRBJ1-1 TRBD1 TRBV4-1 .
CASSRQGGGGGELFF TGTGCCAGCAGCCGACAGGGCGGCGGCGGCGGGGAGCTGTTTTTT TRBJ2-2 TRBD1 TRBV7-2 .
CASSYDRAYEQYF TGTGCCAGCAGCTATGACAGGGCCTACGAGCAGTACTTC TRBJ2-7 TRBD1 TRBV7-8 few
CASSPTDYGYTF TGTGCCAGCAGCCCCACTGATTATGGCTACACCTTC TRBJ1-2 . TRBV7-9 .
CASSLGDTRAAFF TGTGCCAGCAGCTTAGGAGACACCCGTGCTGCTTTCTTT TRBJ1-1 . TRBV7-9 .
CASSSLLYEQYF TGTGCCAGCAGTTCCCTTTTATACGAGCAGTACTTC TRBJ2-7 . TRBV27 .
CASSLSFNYGYTF TGTGCCAGCAGTTTATCTTTCAACTATGGCTACACCTTC TRBJ1-2 . TRBV28 .
CATSDGAGTGRNF TGTGCCACCAGCGATGGGGCCGGGACAGGGCGAAACTTC TRBJ2-4 TRBD1 TRBV24-1 .
CASSQVGSSPLHF TGCGCCAGCAGCCAAGTTGGATCGTCACCCCTCCACTTT TRBJ1-6 . TRBV4-1 few
CASSLTGPYYYEQYF TGTGCCAGCAGCTTAACCGGACCGTATTATTACGAGCAGTACTTC TRBJ2-7 . TRBV7-2 few
CSVEGAGGRHTQYF TGCAGCGTTGAAGGAGCGGGGGGGCGGCATACGCAGTATTTT TRBJ2-3 TRBD2 TRBV29-1 few
CASSLPRTSGTQETQYF TGCGCCAGCAGCTTACCCAGGACTAGCGGTACGCAAGAGACCCAGTACTTC TRBJ2-5 TRBD2 TRBV5-1 .
CASSSYLAGEVYGYTF TGTGCCAGCAGCTCATATCTGGCAGGGGAGGTCTATGGCTACACCTTC TRBJ1-2 . TRBV7-2 .
CASSYSTQETQYF TGCGCCAGCAGCTACTCGACCCAAGAGACCCAGTACTTC TRBJ2-5 . TRBV5-1 few
CASSARQGPYTGELFF TGTGCCAGCAGCGCCCGACAGGGCCCTTACACCGGGGAGCTGTTTTTT TRBJ2-2 TRBD1 TRBV9 .
CASSQAVDRGNTEAFF TGTGCCAGCAGCCAAGCGGTGGACAGGGGGAACACTGAAGCTTTCTTT TRBJ1-1 TRBD1 TRBV4-2 .
CASSPVRWGGGTDTQYF TGTGCCAGCAGCCCCGTCCGATGGGGGGGTGGCACAGATACGCAGTATTTT TRBJ2-3 TRBD2 TRBV7-6 .
CSARDPAGRGYAGELFF TGCAGTGCTAGAGATCCCGCTGGGCGGGGGTACGCCGGGGAGCTGTTTTTT TRBJ2-2 TRBD2 TRBV20-1 few
CASSLANRELEQFF TGCGCCAGCAGCTTGGCCAACCGGGAGCTTGAGCAGTTCTTC TRBJ2-1 . TRBV5-1 few
CASSPRTGRGEQFF TGTGCCAGCAGCCCCCGGACTGGTCGGGGGGAGCAGTTCTTC TRBJ2-1 . TRBV7-2 .
CASSGTSGRSYNEQFF TGTGCCAGCAGCGGGACTAGCGGGAGGTCCTACAATGAGCAGTTCTTC TRBJ2-1 TRBD2 TRBV7-8 few
CASSLGGRNIQYF TGTGCCAGCAGCTTGGGGGGCAGAAACATTCAGTACTTC TRBJ2-4 . TRBV5-6 .
CASSSRQFGELFF TGTGCCAGCAGCTCCCGACAGTTTGGGGAGCTGTTTTTT TRBJ2-2 . TRBV11-2 .
CASSLLSGGMNEQFF TGTGCCAGCAGCTTGCTGAGCGGGGGGATGAATGAGCAGTTCTTC TRBJ2-1 TRBD2 TRBV5-4 .
CATSRVSSGGSNNEQFF TGTGCCACCAGCAGAGTTAGTAGCGGGGGCTCCAACAATGAGCAGTTCTTC TRBJ2-1 TRBD2 TRBV15 few
CASSFGTGASNEKLFF TGCGCCAGCAGCTTCGGGACAGGGGCTAGTAATGAAAAACTGTTTTTT TRBJ1-4 TRBD1 TRBV5-1 few
CATSVNYNEQFF TGTGCCACCAGTGTAAATTACAATGAGCAGTTCTTC TRBJ2-1 . TRBV24-1 few
CASSRTPQEQFF TGTGCCAGCAGCAGGACCCCACAAGAGCAGTTCTTC TRBJ2-1 . TRBV5-6 few
CAWRRTAVTGELFF TGTGCCTGGAGGAGGACCGCGGTCACCGGGGAGCTGTTTTTT TRBJ2-2 . TRBV30 .
CASSFRGGSYEQYF TGTGCCAGCAGTTTCAGGGGGGGATCATACGAGCAGTACTTC TRBJ2-7 . TRBV6-5 many
CASSLRSQGAGETQYF TGTGCCAGCAGCTTGCGGTCACAGGGGGCGGGAGAGACCCAGTACTTC TRBJ2-5 TRBD1 TRBV5-4 few